The TCR beta chain under discussion was sequenced for a study of blood T cell repertoires in COVID-19. Participants were aged roughly 18 to 90 years from more than 20 US areas. Recovered status in Cohort 3 required two negative PCRs, clearance, or symptom resolution. Authors' analysis steps: The authors estimated nucleated cell counts from reference gene primer amplification. Sequencing was performed with immunoSEQ multiplex PCR; in TCRdb, only in-frame clones are kept and a portion is missing. That table furnishes V, J and clone size, whereas the DNA furnished D and trimming. Here the sample spans just over 300,000 clones, more than 75% being singletons. The CDR3 is 12 amino acids. The germline V gene has CDR1 MGHRA and CDR2 YSYEKL. V lost 0 bases to trimming and J lost 10 bases, with 10 bases between them.

V gene TRBV4-1 combines with J gene TRBJ2-7; TRBD2 might be the D (6 bases). The TCR comes from a man younger than 45 who had recovered from COVID-19. Sequencing was done on a sample of PBMCs or T cells enriched from blood (not recorded which). The chain's CDR3 is CASSQDGRRQYF. The CDR3 bases are TGCGCCAGCAGCCAAGATGGGAGGCGCCAGTACTTC.